The source of this T cell receptor (beta chain) is a study of monozygotic twins with inflammatory bowel disease. Points on this clonotype: Its cognate antigen is unknown.

Study conclusions and caveats: Findings did not support one strong IBD-associated signal or clonotype.

One entry per CDR3 protein, without DNA, is what TCRdb gives after re-calling the 5' RACE reads. The table lists around 190,000 distinct CDR3 sequences. Sequenced: blood. The clonotype originates from a human donor with ulcerative colitis or Crohn's disease, or a healthy co-twin of an affected twin (not recorded which).

CDR3 residues: CASSPQDRESAAFF. V usage is TRBV4-1 and J usage is TRBJ1-1; TCRdb names TRBD1, which stays unverified in the absence of DNA. This CDR3 spans 14 amino acids. CDR1 is MGHRA and CDR2 is YSYEKL in the germline V gene.